The 30 T cell receptor beta chains presented below share a single source sample, sequenced in a study of cytotoxic CD8 clonotypes in ibrutinib-treated CLL (dated by TCRdb to about 2021). Library preparation used the immunoSEQ multiplex PCR assay. What TCRdb holds here is the immuneACCESS table cut down to in-frame rearrangements. Part of the clones is not present; checked against another copy, under half of the missing clones reflect an unresolved V gene, and the others are unexplained. The sample table records 35,000 to 40,000 clones; 70% of these occur just once. The ten largest account for roughly a tenth of the sample. Reading the label with the study, this specimen's time point is: progressive disease on ibrutinib. Sequences were derived from PBMCs, sampled at disease progression, from a patient treated with ibrutinib. The receptors originated from a human donor with chronic lymphocytic leukemia.

This clone was counted once. V is TRBV19 and J is TRBJ1-1; the D is unclear. Germline V gene data show CDR1 as LNHDA and CDR2 as SQIVND (reference sequence). V was cut by 5 bases and J by 0 bases, with 7 bases left in between. The CDR3 spans 13 residues. CDR3 nucleotides: TGTGCCAGTAGTGGGGAAATGAACACTGAAGCTTTCTTT. Translating gives CASSGEMNTEAFF.

The sample holds one count of this clone. V usage is TRBV10-1 and J usage is TRBJ2-1; perhaps TRBD1 as D (5 bases). Germline lookup yields CDR1 WNHNN and CDR2 SYGVQD (reference sequence). The CDR3 runs to 13 residues. V gave up 5 bases and J gave up 12 bases, with 17 bases separating them. CDR3 sequence reads: CASSTLGDGVQFF. The CDR3 DNA is TGCGCCAGCAGTACCCTAGGGGATGGAGTGCAGTTCTTC.

V usage is TRBV5-5 and J usage is TRBJ2-2; no firm D call. Germline V lookup: CDR1 SGHKS, CDR2 YYEKEE (reference sequence). The CDR3 sequence is 13 residues long. Trimming pared 1 base from V and 3 bases from J, leaving 4 bases between. CDR3 protein: CASSLSHTGELFF. The CDR3 DNA is TGTGCCAGCAGCTTGTCCCACACCGGGGAGCTGTTTTTT.

The rearrangement joins TRBV5-1 to TRBJ1-2, with D possibly matching TRBD1 (5 bases). The CDR3 consists of 13 residues. Trimming removed 2 bases from V and 4 bases from J, with 9 bases in between. Germline values: CDR1 SGHRS, CDR2 YFSETQ. As DNA, the CDR3 is TGCGCCAGCAGCTTCACAGGTTTCTATGGCTACACCTTC. Translated: CASSFTGFYGYTF.

CDR3 sequence (DNA): TGTGCCAGCAGTGCTGGCGGAACGCCAGGGACCCAGTACTTC. It yields the protein CASSAGGTPGTQYF. J is TRBJ2-5 and V is TRBV2; D gene ambiguous. CDR3 size: 14 residues. Deletions cut 4 bases from V and 7 bases from J, with 16 bases between. CDR1 is SNHLY, CDR2 FYNNEI, per germline.

The V gene is TRBV12-5, the J gene TRBJ2-3; perhaps D is TRBD1 or TRBD2 (6 bases each). The germline V and J ends were trimmed by 0 bases and 5 bases, with 12 bases remaining between them. The CDR3 is 15 residues long. Germline values: CDR1 LGHNT, CDR2 FRNRAP. CDR3 protein: CASGLVTGGEDTQYF. CDR3 in DNA: TGTGCTAGTGGTTTGGTTACCGGGGGCGAAGATACGCAGTATTTT. The full variable domain, completed using reference TRBV12-5 and TRBJ2-3, is DARVTQTPRHKVTEMGQEVTMRCQPILGHNTVFWYRQTMMQGLELLAYFRNRAPLDDSGMPKDRFSAEMPDATLATLKIQPSEPRDSAVYFCASGLVTGGEDTQYFGPGTRLTVL.

CDR3 sequence reads: CASSTDRPYGYTF. In DNA, the CDR3 is TGTGCCAGCAGCACAGACAGGCCCTATGGCTACACCTTC. This sequence joins TRBV28 and TRBJ1-2, with D perhaps matching TRBD1 (6 bases). Trimming shortened V by 6 bases and J by 4 bases, and 12 bases separated the two germline ends. The germline gives CDR1 MDHEN, CDR2 SYDVKM. This CDR3 is 13 amino acids long.

The chain recombines TRBV5-5 with TRBJ2-2, with D unresolved. The CDR3 spans 13 residues. Looked up from germline, CDR1 is SGHKS and CDR2 is YYEKEE (reference sequence). V lost 0 bases, J lost 5 bases, and 5 bases lay in between. The CDR3, as DNA: TGTGCCAGCAGCTTGGTGGGTACCGGGGAGCTGTTTTTT. Its translation: CASSLVGTGELFF.

Here the CDR3 reads CAISDGGSEKLFF. For the CDR3, the DNA is TGTGCCATCAGTGATGGGGGGAGTGAAAAACTGTTTTTT. This chain links TRBV10-3 with TRBJ1-4; TRBD1 is a possible D gene (5 bases). The germline V gene has CDR1 ENHRY and CDR2 SYGVKD. V was trimmed by 3 bases and J by 7 bases, leaving 9 bases between them. This CDR3 is 13 amino acids long.

J is TRBJ2-2 and V is TRBV7-8; D ambiguous. This CDR3 spans 14 amino acids. The V and J ends lost 8 bases and 4 bases respectively, with 14 bases between them. In germline, CDR1 is SGHVS, CDR2 FQNEAQ. The CDR3 sequence is CASGPRQFTGELFF. CDR3 nucleotide sequence: TGTGCCAGCGGACCTCGGCAGTTCACCGGGGAGCTGTTTTTT.

J is TRBJ2-4 and V is TRBV19, with D possibly TRBD2 on 6 matching bases. The CDR3 is 15 amino acids. The V end lost 5 bases, the J end lost 8 bases, and 19 bases lay between the germline ends. Germline values: CDR1 LNHDA, CDR2 SQIVND (reference sequence). CDR3 nucleotides: TGTGCCAGTAGTGTCAAAGCGGGTGTAAGGGACATTCAGTACTTC. Amino acids: CASSVKAGVRDIQYF.

This clone appeared a single time. An end of the junction differs from the germline gene, which may be a read error. The V and J genes are TRBV7-7 and TRBJ1-1; 7 nucleotides agree with TRBD1. The CDR3 runs to 13 residues. Germline V lookup: CDR1 SSHAT, CDR2 FNYEAQ (reference sequence). The CDR3 nucleotides are TGTGCTAGCAGCGCAGACAGGGAGACCGAAGCTTTCTTT. Protein: CASSADRETEAFF.

The chain has TRBV6-1 and TRBJ2-7; D may be TRBD2 (6 bases). V dropped 5 bases and J dropped 6 bases, with 20 bases sitting between them. The CDR3 runs to 15 residues. Germline loops: CDR1 MNHNS, CDR2 SASEGT. The CDR3 protein is CASSPSGLIFGEQYF. CDR3 sequence (DNA): TGTGCCAGCAGTCCATCGGGACTTATTTTCGGCGAGCAGTACTTC.

The chain recombines TRBV28 with TRBJ2-7; 8 bases map to TRBD1. The length of the CDR3 is 15 residues. Unmatched junction bases numbered 8, after V lost 5 bases and J lost 2 bases. Germline assignment: CDR1 MDHEN and CDR2 SYDVKM. The CDR3 protein is CASSPQDRVPYEQYF. The DNA of the CDR3 is TGTGCCAGCAGTCCGCAGGACAGGGTCCCCTACGAGCAGTACTTC.

This clone was detected a few times. The chain is built from TRBV18 and TRBJ1-2, with a tentative D call TRBD1 (6 bases). This CDR3 has 15 residues. V gave up 0 bases and J gave up 4 bases, with 12 bases separating them. CDR1 is KGHSH, CDR2 LQKENI, per germline. CDR3 amino acids: CASSPPGTTTYGYTF. The DNA for the CDR3 is TGTGCCAGCTCACCACCGGGGACAACAACCTATGGCTACACCTTC.

The chain has TRBV19 and TRBJ1-1; D ambiguous. Germline loops: CDR1 LNHDA, CDR2 SQIVND (reference sequence). This CDR3 contains 13 residues. The V end was cut by 3 bases, the J end by 5 bases, with 10 bases between. The CDR3 sequence: CASSINGETEAFF. CDR3 in DNA: TGTGCCAGTAGTATTAATGGGGAAACTGAAGCTTTCTTT.

Only a few counts were recorded for this clone. The CDR3 bases are TGTGCCAGCAGCTTATGGACAGGGGCGTATAATTCACCCCTCCACTTT. Residues: CASSLWTGAYNSPLHF. The chain joins TRBV7-9 to TRBJ1-6, with 9 nucleotides matching TRBD1. CDR1 is SEHNR and CDR2 is FQNEAQ in the germline V gene (reference sequence). This CDR3 has 16 residues. V lost 2 bases to trimming and J lost 4 bases; unmatched junction nucleotides: 3. Based on the CDR3 plus reference TRBV7-9 and TRBJ1-6, the full variable domain is DTGVSQNPRHKITKRGQNVTFRCDPISEHNRLYWYRQTLGQGPEFLTYFQNEAQLEKSRLLSDRFSAERPKGSFSTLEIQRTEQGDSAMYLCASSLWTGAYNSPLHFGNGTRLTVT.

There are a few counts of this clone. The V gene is TRBV5-1, the J gene TRBJ1-5; TRBD1 aligns across 10 bases. V shed 4 bases and J 6 bases; nucleotides not matched to a gene: 10. The CDR3 contains 16 residues. The germline V gene has CDR1 SGHRS and CDR2 YFSETQ. CDR3 in DNA: TGCGCCAGCAGCCCCGGAGGGACAGGGGTGTCTCAGCCCCAGCATTTT. Amino acid sequence: CASSPGGTGVSQPQHF.

This clone appeared a few times. The chain has TRBV7-9 and TRBJ2-1; D unresolved. CDR3 size: 12 residues. The V gene's germline CDR1 is SEHNR and CDR2 FQNEAQ (reference sequence). The V end lost 1 base, the J end lost 4 bases, and 2 bases lay between the germline ends. The CDR3 protein is CASSLGYNEQFF. CDR3 in DNA: TGTGCCAGCAGCTTAGGATACAATGAGCAGTTCTTC.

V and J are TRBV1 and TRBJ1-1; TRBD1, as called in the table, went unchecked against the DNA. TRBV1 is given as a pseudogene. The CDR3 length is 13 residues. CDR3 DNA sequence: TGCACCAGCAGCCCCAGGGTGAACACTGAAGCTTTCTTT. Residues: CTSSPRVNTEAFF.

The gene calls are TRBV5-6 and TRBJ2-5; D is uncertain. The CDR3 loop spans 13 amino acids. Trimming left V 4 bases short and J 7 bases short, with 14 bases between. Germline V CDR1 and CDR2: SGHDT, YYEEEE. For the CDR3, the DNA is TGTGCCAGCAGCCTCGGCATGGGTGGGACCCAGTACTTC. Its translation: CASSLGMGGTQYF.

This chain connects TRBV5-4 to TRBJ2-1; D perhaps matches TRBD2 (5 bases). In germline, CDR1 is SGHNT, CDR2 YYREEE (reference sequence). The CDR3 runs to 15 residues. V was shortened by 3 bases and J by 0 bases, with 10 bases between the two germline ends. Written as DNA, the CDR3 is TGTGCCAGCAGCTCGGCGGGTCGCTCCTACAATGAGCAGTTCTTC. It codes for CASSSAGRSYNEQFF.

The chain combines TRBV7-6 with TRBJ2-3; D unresolved. The length of the CDR3 is 11 residues. Germline V gene lookup returns CDR1 SGHVS and CDR2 FNYEAQ. The V gene lost 6 bases and the J gene lost 3 bases, with 4 bases spanning the gap. For the CDR3, the DNA is TGTGCCAGCAGTTCTACAGATACGCAGTATTTT. Encoded protein: CASSSTDTQYF.

This clone has only a few counts. The junction and the germline gene differ at one end; a read error may be behind it. The rearrangement joins TRBV5-5 to TRBJ2-7; 12 nucleotides agree with TRBD2. The germline gives CDR1 SGHKS, CDR2 YYEKEE (reference sequence). CDR3 length equals 15 residues. CDR3 sequence reads: CASSLGLAGTYEQYF. In DNA form, the CDR3 reads TGTGCCAGCAGTTTGGGACTAGCGGGCACTTACGAGCAGTACTTC.

The chain uses TRBV5-4 and TRBJ2-1, with 7 bases matching TRBD2. Germline V lookup: CDR1 SGHNT, CDR2 YYREEE (reference sequence). The CDR3 runs to 15 residues. V shed 6 bases and J 2 bases; nucleotides not matched to a gene: 8. The CDR3 DNA follows: TGTGCCAGCAACCTGGGGGGGAGGGCCTACAATGAGCAGTTCTTC. As protein: CASNLGGRAYNEQFF. The full variable domain, with the rest looked up from reference TRBV5-4 and TRBJ2-1, is ETGVTQSPTHLIKTRGQQVTLRCSSQSGHNTVSWYQQALGQGPQFIFQYYREEENGRGNFPPRFSGLQFPNYSSELNVNALELDDSALYLCASNLGGRAYNEQFFGPGTRLTVL.

This chain links TRBV6-1 with TRBJ2-3; 7 bases fit TRBD1. V dropped 10 bases and J dropped 0; count of bases not matched to a gene: 4. The CDR3 consists of 13 residues. The germline V gene encodes CDR1 MNHNS and CDR2 SASEGT. The CDR3 protein is CATRDSSTDTQYF. CDR3 coding DNA: TGTGCCACTCGGGACAGTAGCACAGATACGCAGTATTTT.

The J gene is TRBJ1-1, the V gene TRBV4-1; D gene ambiguous. Deletions cut 3 bases from V and 6 bases from J, with 11 bases between. This CDR3 is built from 13 residues. Per germline, CDR1 MGHRA and CDR2 YSYEKL. In DNA, the CDR3 is TGCGCCAGCAGCCAGAGGAGGGAACCTGAAGCTTTCTTT. Translated, it gives CASSQRREPEAFF.

The V gene is TRBV11-1, the J gene TRBJ2-7; 10 nucleotides align to TRBD2. J was trimmed by 1 base and V by 3 bases; bases with no gene match: 9. CDR3 size: 17 residues. Germline assignment: CDR1 SGHAT and CDR2 FQDESV (reference sequence). The CDR3 reads CASSFGAGGPLSYEQYF. The CDR3 DNA follows: TGTGCCAGCAGCTTTGGAGCGGGAGGGCCTCTTTCCTACGAGCAGTACTTC.

The chain joins TRBV5-1 to TRBJ1-1; 7 bases are shared with TRBD1. CDR3 length: 13 amino acids. From germline, CDR1 is SGHRS and CDR2 YFSETQ. Trimming at V came to 0 bases and at J to 4 bases, leaving 0 bases not matched to a gene. CDR3 region: CASSLDRGTEAFF. The CDR3, as DNA: TGCGCCAGCAGCTTGGACAGGGGCACTGAAGCTTTCTTT.

This chain connects TRBV5-8 to TRBJ1-1, with D tentatively TRBD1 (5 bases). Trimming removed 2 bases from V and 10 bases from J, with 15 bases in between. This CDR3 is built from 13 residues. From germline, CDR1 is SGHTS and CDR2 YDEGEE. The CDR3 coding sequence is TGTGCCAGCAGCTTTCGGGGCCCCGGGGGAGCTTTCTTT. It specifies CASSFRGPGGAFF.